These T cell receptor beta chains were read from a single sample in a study of cytomegalovirus exposure and HLA in healthy donors. Sequencing was performed with immunoSEQ multiplex PCR; in TCRdb, only in-frame clones are kept and a portion is missing. This sample has about 91,000 clones; around nine tenths occur once, and the top ten carry roughly 9.2%. The sample taken for sequencing was PBMCs. These receptors originate from a man younger than 40 in good health and CMV-seropositive. The CDR3 runs from the conserved cysteine through the conserved F or W. The order of the fields is J gene, V gene, CDR3 protein.

j_call: TRBJ2-5; v_call: TRBV5-1; cdr3_aa: CASSLSRGDGETQYF
j_call: TRBJ1-5; v_call: TRBV6-5; cdr3_aa: CASSYSRYSNQPQHF
j_call: TRBJ2-5; v_call: TRBV16; cdr3_aa: CASSQSGPGLAGETQYF
j_call: TRBJ2-1; v_call: TRBV2; cdr3_aa: CASSDGLADNEQFF
j_call: TRBJ2-7; v_call: TRBV10-1; cdr3_aa: CASSESLTGGEQYF
j_call: TRBJ1-1; v_call: TRBV6-5; cdr3_aa: CASSSHRTKNTEAFF
j_call: TRBJ1-3; v_call: TRBV2; cdr3_aa: CASREQGYSGNTIYF
j_call: TRBJ1-4; v_call: TRBV28; cdr3_aa: CASSITGVAEKLFF
j_call: TRBJ2-7; v_call: TRBV2; cdr3_aa: CASRFISQGAPYEQYF
j_call: TRBJ2-7; v_call: TRBV7-9; cdr3_aa: CASSPSSGILDEQYF
j_call: TRBJ2-7; v_call: TRBV21-1; cdr3_aa: CASSPQGSDEQYF
j_call: TRBJ2-7; v_call: TRBV28; cdr3_aa: CASSFPGTYEQYF
j_call: TRBJ1-1; v_call: TRBV28; cdr3_aa: CASSPGQGAFF
j_call: TRBJ1-5; v_call: TRBV5-6; cdr3_aa: CASSFRQEKYSNQPQHF
j_call: TRBJ2-3; v_call: TRBV7-9; cdr3_aa: CASSESLDREYTDTQYF
j_call: TRBJ2-2; v_call: TRBV7-8; cdr3_aa: CASSKGGSGTGELFF
j_call: TRBJ2-1; v_call: TRBV27; cdr3_aa: CASVDVSYEQFF
j_call: TRBJ2-1; v_call: TRBV5-1; cdr3_aa: CASSLRTGNDEQFF
j_call: TRBJ2-2; v_call: TRBV7-6; cdr3_aa: CASKKMLASGRSGELFF
j_call: TRBJ1-2; v_call: TRBV30; cdr3_aa: CAWSTEFGVDGYTF
j_call: TRBJ2-7; v_call: TRBV7-9; cdr3_aa: CASSLGDRNYEQYF
j_call: TRBJ2-3; v_call: TRBV4-1; cdr3_aa: CASSQADSGDTQYF
j_call: TRBJ2-7; v_call: TRBV5-6; cdr3_aa: CASSFGHNEQYF
j_call: TRBJ2-3; v_call: TRBV5-1; cdr3_aa: CASSYDRLGTSGYTDTQYF
j_call: TRBJ2-7; v_call: TRBV6-4; cdr3_aa: CASSSGRDEQYF
j_call: TRBJ2-7; v_call: TRBV4-1; cdr3_aa: CASSQGGTGPTYEQYF
j_call: TRBJ2-5; v_call: TRBV7-9; cdr3_aa: CASSRGVRGETQYF
j_call: TRBJ2-1; v_call: TRBV7-9; cdr3_aa: CATHSAGVSYNEQFF
j_call: TRBJ2-1; v_call: TRBV27; cdr3_aa: CASSSRFSGPLNEQFF
j_call: TRBJ2-3; v_call: TRBV4-1; cdr3_aa: CASSQVVLASPDTQYF
j_call: TRBJ2-3; v_call: TRBV25-1; cdr3_aa: CASGTEGGSTDTQYF
j_call: TRBJ2-1; v_call: TRBV11-2; cdr3_aa: CASSSTSDYNEQFF
j_call: TRBJ2-2; v_call: TRBV4-2; cdr3_aa: CASSQSTGNTGELFF
j_call: TRBJ1-5; v_call: TRBV7-9; cdr3_aa: CASSSNDRASWPQHF